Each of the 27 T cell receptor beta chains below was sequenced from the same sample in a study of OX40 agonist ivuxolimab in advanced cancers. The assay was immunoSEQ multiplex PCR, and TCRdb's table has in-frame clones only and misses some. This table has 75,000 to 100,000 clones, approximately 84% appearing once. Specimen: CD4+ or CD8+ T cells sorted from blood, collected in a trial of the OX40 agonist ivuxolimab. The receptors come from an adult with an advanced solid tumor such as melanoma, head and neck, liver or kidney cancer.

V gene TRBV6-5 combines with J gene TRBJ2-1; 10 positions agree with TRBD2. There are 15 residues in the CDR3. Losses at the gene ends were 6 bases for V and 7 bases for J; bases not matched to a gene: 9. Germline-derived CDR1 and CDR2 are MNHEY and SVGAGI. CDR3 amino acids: CASRTAGGPRNEQFF. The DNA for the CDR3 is TGTGCCAGCAGGACAGCGGGAGGGCCTCGGAATGAGCAGTTCTTC.

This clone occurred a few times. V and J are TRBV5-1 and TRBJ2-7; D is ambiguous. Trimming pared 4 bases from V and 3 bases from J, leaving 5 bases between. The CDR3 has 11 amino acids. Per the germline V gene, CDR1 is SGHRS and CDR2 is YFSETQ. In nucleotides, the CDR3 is TGCGCCAGCAGCGCCGGCTACGAGCAGTACTTC. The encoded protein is CASSAGYEQYF.

As DNA, the CDR3 is TGTGCCAGCAGCTTAGGAGCGGGGGGTACAGATACGCAGTATTTT. This sequence encodes CASSLGAGGTDTQYF. The chain has TRBV7-7 and TRBJ2-3, with 9 bases lining up with TRBD2. The CDR3 has 15 amino acids. The V and J ends lost 1 base and 3 bases, in that order; junction bases with no gene match: 2. Per the germline V gene, CDR1 is SSHAT and CDR2 is FNYEAQ (reference sequence).

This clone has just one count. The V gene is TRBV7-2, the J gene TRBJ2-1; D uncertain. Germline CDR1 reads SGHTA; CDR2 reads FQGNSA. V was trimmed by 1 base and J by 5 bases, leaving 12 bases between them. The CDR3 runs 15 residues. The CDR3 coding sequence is TGTGCCAGCAGCTTAGATCGGACCAAGAACAATGAGCAGTTCTTC. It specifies CASSLDRTKNNEQFF.

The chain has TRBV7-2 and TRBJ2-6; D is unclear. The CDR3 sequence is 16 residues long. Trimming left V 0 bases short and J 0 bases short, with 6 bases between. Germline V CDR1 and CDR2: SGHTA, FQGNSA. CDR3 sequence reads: CASSLAVSSGANVLTF. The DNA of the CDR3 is TGTGCCAGCAGCTTAGCGGTAAGCTCTGGGGCCAACGTCCTGACTTTC.

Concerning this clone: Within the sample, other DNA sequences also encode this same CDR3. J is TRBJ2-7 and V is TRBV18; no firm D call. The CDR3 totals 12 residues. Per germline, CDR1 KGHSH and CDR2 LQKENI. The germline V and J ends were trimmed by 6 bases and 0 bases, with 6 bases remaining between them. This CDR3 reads CASSPSSYEQYF. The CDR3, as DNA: TGTGCCAGCTCCCCGAGCTCCTACGAGCAGTACTTC.

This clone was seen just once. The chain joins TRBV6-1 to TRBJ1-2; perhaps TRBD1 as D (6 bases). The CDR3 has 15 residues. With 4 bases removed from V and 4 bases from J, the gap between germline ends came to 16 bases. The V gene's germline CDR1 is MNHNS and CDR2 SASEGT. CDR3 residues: CASSVQTGLGYGYTF. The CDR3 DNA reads TGTGCCAGCAGTGTTCAGACAGGCCTCGGCTATGGCTACACCTTC.

CDR3 sequence reads: CASSMSGTSGGAFF. CDR3 DNA: TGTGCCAGTAGTATGAGCGGGACGTCCGGGGGAGCTTTCTTT. The gene calls are TRBV19 and TRBJ1-1; D might be TRBD1 (5 bases). The CDR3 is 14 residues long. CDR1 is LNHDA, CDR2 SQIVND, per germline (reference sequence). The V gene lost 3 bases and the J gene lost 10 bases, with 18 bases spanning the gap. Full variable domain (remainder filled in from reference TRBV19 and TRBJ1-1): DGGITQSPKYLFRKEGQNVTLSCEQNLNHDAMYWYRQDPGQGLRLIYYSQIVNDFQKGDIAEGYSVSREKKESFPLTVTSAQKNPTAFYLCASSMSGTSGGAFFGQGTRLTVV.

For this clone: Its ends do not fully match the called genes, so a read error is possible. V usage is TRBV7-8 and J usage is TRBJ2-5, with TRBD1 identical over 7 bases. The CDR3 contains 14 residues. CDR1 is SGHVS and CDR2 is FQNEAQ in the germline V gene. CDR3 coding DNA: TGTACCAGCAGCTTCAGGGGGTCCGGTGAGACCCAGTACTTC. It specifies CTSSFRGSGETQYF.

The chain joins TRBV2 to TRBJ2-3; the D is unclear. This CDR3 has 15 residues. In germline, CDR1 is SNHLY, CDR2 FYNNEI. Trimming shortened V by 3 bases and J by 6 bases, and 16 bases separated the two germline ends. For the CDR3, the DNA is TGTGCCAGCAGTGATGCGGCCAGCCGGCAGGATACGCAGTATTTT. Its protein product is CASSDAASRQDTQYF.

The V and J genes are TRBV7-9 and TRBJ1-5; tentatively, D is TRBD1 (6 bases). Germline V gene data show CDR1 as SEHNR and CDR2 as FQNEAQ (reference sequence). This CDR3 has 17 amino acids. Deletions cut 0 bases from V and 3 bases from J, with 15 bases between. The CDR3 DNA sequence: TGTGCCAGCAGCTTAGCGACGTCAGGGGTGGACAATCAGCCCCAGCATTTT. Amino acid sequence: CASSLATSGVDNQPQHF.

The CDR3 loop is CASSMTDTGELFF. The CDR3 DNA is TGTGCCAGTAGTATGACGGACACCGGGGAGCTGTTTTTT. The rearrangement joins TRBV19 to TRBJ2-2; the D is unclear. The CDR3 is made up of 13 amino acids. In germline, CDR1 is LNHDA, CDR2 SQIVND (reference sequence). Deletions cut 3 bases from V and 3 bases from J, with 5 bases between.

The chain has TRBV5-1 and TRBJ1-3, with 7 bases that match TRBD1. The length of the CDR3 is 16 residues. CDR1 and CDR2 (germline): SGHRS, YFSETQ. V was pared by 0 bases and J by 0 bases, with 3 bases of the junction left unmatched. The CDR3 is CASSLDRGSSGNTIYF. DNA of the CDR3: TGCGCCAGCAGCTTGGACAGGGGAAGCTCTGGAAACACCATATATTTT.

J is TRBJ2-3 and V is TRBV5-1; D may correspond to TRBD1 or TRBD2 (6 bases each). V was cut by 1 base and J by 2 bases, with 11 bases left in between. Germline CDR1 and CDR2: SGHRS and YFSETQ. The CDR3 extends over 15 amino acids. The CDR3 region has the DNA TGCGCCAGCAGCTTGCCAAGGGGGGTCACAGATACGCAGTATTTT. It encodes CASSLPRGVTDTQYF. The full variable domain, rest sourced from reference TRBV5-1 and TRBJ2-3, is KAGVTQTPRYLIKTRGQQVTLSCSPISGHRSVSWYQQTPGQGLQFLFEYFSETQRNKGNFPGRFSGRQFSNSRSEMNVSTLELGDSALYLCASSLPRGVTDTQYFGPGTRLTVL.

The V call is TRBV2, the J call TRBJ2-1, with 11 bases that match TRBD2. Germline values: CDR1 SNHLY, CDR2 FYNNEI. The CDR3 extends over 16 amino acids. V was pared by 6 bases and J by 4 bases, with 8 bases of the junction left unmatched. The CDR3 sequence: CASRPKLAGVYNEQFF. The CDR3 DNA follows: TGTGCCAGCAGGCCAAAACTAGCGGGAGTATACAATGAGCAGTTCTTC.

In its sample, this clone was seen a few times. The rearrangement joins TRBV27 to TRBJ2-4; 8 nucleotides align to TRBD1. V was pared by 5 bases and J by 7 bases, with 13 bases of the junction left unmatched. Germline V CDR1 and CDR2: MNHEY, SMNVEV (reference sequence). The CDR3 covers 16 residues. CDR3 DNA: TGTGCCAGCAGTCTTGGCGCGGACAGGGTTACGAACATTCAGTACTTC. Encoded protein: CASSLGADRVTNIQYF.

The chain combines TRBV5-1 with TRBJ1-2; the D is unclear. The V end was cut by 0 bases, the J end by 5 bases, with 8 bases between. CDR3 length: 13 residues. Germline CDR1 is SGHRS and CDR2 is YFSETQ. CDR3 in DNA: TGCGCCAGCAGCTTGGACCAGTATTATGGCTACACCTTC. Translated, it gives CASSLDQYYGYTF.

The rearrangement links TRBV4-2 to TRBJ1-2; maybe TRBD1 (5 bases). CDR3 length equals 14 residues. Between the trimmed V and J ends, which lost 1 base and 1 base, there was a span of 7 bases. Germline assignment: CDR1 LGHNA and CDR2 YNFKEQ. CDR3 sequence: CASSQVGGNYGYTF. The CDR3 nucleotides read TGTGCCAGCAGCCAAGTGGGGGGTAACTATGGCTACACCTTC.

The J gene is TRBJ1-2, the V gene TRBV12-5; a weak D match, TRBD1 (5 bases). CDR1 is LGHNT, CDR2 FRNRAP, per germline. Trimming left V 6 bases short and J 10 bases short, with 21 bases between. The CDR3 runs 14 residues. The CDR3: CASGPPDSGGYYTF. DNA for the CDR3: TGTGCTAGTGGGCCACCCGACTCGGGGGGGTACTACACCTTC. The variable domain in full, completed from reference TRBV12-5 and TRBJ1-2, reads DARVTQTPRHKVTEMGQEVTMRCQPILGHNTVFWYRQTMMQGLELLAYFRNRAPLDDSGMPKDRFSAEMPDATLATLKIQPSEPRDSAVYFCASGPPDSGGYYTFGSGTRLTVV.

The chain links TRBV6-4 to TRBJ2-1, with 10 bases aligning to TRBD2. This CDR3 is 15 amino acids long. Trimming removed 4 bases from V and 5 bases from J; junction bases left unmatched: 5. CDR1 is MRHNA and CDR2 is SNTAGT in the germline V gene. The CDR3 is CASSVLAGRNNEQFF. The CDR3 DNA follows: TGTGCCAGCAGTGTACTAGCGGGAAGGAACAATGAGCAGTTCTTC.

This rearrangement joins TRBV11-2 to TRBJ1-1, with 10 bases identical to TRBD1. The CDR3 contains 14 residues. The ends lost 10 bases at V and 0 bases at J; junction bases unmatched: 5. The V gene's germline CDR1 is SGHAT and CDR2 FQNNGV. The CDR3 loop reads CATGDRGLNTEAFF. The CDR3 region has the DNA TGTGCCACCGGGGACAGGGGCTTGAACACTGAAGCTTTCTTT.

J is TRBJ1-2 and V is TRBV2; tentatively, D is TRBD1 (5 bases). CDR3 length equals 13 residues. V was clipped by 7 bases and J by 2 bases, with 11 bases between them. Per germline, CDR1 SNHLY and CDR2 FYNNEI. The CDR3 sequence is CASTRDGNYGYTF. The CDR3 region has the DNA TGTGCCAGCACCCGGGACGGCAACTATGGCTACACCTTC.

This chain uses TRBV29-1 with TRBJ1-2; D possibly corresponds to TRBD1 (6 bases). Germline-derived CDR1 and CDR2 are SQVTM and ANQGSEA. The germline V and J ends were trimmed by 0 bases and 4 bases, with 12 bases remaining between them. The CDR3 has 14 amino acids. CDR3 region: CSVEEHATGYGYTF. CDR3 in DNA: TGCAGCGTTGAAGAACATGCGACAGGCTATGGCTACACCTTC.

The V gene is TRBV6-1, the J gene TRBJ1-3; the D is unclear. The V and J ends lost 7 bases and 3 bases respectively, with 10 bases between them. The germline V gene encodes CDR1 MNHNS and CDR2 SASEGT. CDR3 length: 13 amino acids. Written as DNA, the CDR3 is TGTGCCAGCACTCTTCCCAGTGGAAACACCATATATTTT. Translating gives CASTLPSGNTIYF.

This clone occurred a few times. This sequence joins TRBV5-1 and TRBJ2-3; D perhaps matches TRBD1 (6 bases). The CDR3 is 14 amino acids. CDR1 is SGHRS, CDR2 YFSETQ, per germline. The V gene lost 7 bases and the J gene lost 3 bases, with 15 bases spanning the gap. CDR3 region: CASAMKQGTDTQYF. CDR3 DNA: TGCGCCAGCGCCATGAAACAGGGAACAGATACGCAGTATTTT.

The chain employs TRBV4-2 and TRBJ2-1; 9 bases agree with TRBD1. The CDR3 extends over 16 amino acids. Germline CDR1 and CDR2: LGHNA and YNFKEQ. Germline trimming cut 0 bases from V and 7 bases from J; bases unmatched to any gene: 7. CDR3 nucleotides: TGTGCCAGCAGCCAAGATATACGGACAGGGGAGAATGAGCAGTTCTTC. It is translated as CASSQDIRTGENEQFF.

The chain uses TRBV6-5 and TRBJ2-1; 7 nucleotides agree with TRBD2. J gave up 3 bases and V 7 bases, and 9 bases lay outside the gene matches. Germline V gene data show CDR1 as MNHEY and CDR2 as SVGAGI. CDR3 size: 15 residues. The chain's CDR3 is CASTPGGSGYNEQFF. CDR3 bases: TGTGCCAGCACACCGGGAGGCAGCGGCTACAATGAGCAGTTCTTC.